This T cell receptor (beta chain) was sequenced for a study of blood T cell repertoires in COVID-19. Whole-study context: COVID-19 samples, acute and convalescent, were from the United States, Italy and Spain. T cells, B-cell-depleted T cells, or PBMCs provided the cDNA or gDNA that served as material.

The CDR3 runs to 13 residues. The V gene end was trimmed by 4 bases and the J gene end by 4 bases; junction bases not matched to a gene: 1. Study processing details: Cell counts per sample came from amplifying reference gene primers. The data were produced by immunoSEQ multiplex PCR, yet TCRdb's version contains in-frame clones alone and is incomplete. For V, J and clone size, that table is used; D and trimming come from the DNA. The top ten hold over 3.5% of the sample, which has around 130,000 clones, roughly nine tenths seen once. V gene TRBV12-3 or TRBV12-4 combines with J gene TRBJ2-1; 7 bases are shared with TRBD2. The sequenced material came from peripheral blood. The receptor was isolated from a man aged 45-65 years with active COVID-19. CDR3 nucleotide sequence: TGTGCCAGCAGTTATAGCGGGTACAATGAGCAGTTCTTC. Translation: CASSYSGYNEQFF.